The present entry profiles one T cell receptor (beta chain) with its context. As yet, its antigen is unknown. Germline trimming cut 2 bases from V and 5 bases from J; bases unmatched to any gene: 0. Per the germline V gene, CDR1 is MNHEY and CDR2 is SVGAGI. The length of the CDR3 is 14 residues. The data belong to a study of cytomegalovirus exposure and HLA in healthy donors. Regarding the study as a whole: HLA alleles showed associations with around 15,000 TCR beta sequences in a later analysis, at a 0.05 false discovery rate. The study found most TCR sequences rare, yet found some public TCRs in many donors. Presence/absence analyses assumed roughly uniform sequencing depth across donors. Reports showed the classifier diagnosing cytomegalovirus status with high specificity and sensitivity.

Researchers ran the PCR with 60 Vbeta and 13 Jbeta primers. TCRdb's table, derived via immunoSEQ multiplex PCR, lists solely in-frame clones and lacks some. The repertoire includes some 120,000 clones, about four fifths of them detected once, and 1.5% to 2.5% sits in the top ten. V gene TRBV6-5 combines with J gene TRBJ2-1, with 10 bases aligning to TRBD2. Sequenced input: PBMCs. This TCR came from a man aged 18-30 years in good health and CMV-seronegative. CDR3 sequence (DNA): TGTGCCAGCAGTTACCTAGCGGGAGACAATGAGCAGTTCTTC. This codes for CASSYLAGDNEQFF.